The text below deals with one TCR beta chain. The V gene end was trimmed by 0 bases and the J gene end by 0 bases; junction bases not matched to a gene: 16. This CDR3 contains 20 residues. Germline CDR1 and CDR2: SQVTM and ANQGSEA. This specimen comes from a study of blood T cell repertoires in COVID-19. The overall study: Material from acute and convalescent COVID-19 was sourced from the United States, Italy and Spain.

Only in-frame clones appear in the TCRdb table, and some are missing; sequencing was by immunoSEQ multiplex PCR. The repertoire holds under 200,000 clones, 84% seen once, with about 2.5% in the top ten. The V gene is TRBV29-1, the J gene TRBJ2-3; 9 nucleotides line up with TRBD2. This receptor was taken from a woman aged 80 or older with COVID-19, enrolled during active disease. The sequenced material came from peripheral blood. The CDR3 loop reads CSVEDLRNSGGISSTDTQYF. The CDR3 bases are TGCAGCGTTGAAGATCTTCGGAATAGCGGGGGAATTTCTAGCACAGATACGCAGTATTTT.